The entry below describes one T cell receptor (beta chain). Its antigen is undetermined. These data originate in a study of cytotoxic CD8 clonotypes in ibrutinib-treated CLL. This CDR3 spans 12 amino acids. With 4 bases removed from V and 5 bases from J, the gap between germline ends came to 7 bases. Germline CDR1 and CDR2: LNHDA and SQIVND (reference sequence). Clones were read by immunoSEQ multiplex PCR, and TCRdb kept only the in-frame ones, dropping some. The sample records 29,000 or so clones, 55% to 75% being singletons. Overall study results and limits: Shared public clonotypes were rare, and on treatment they either got smaller or stayed the same. A rise in clonality was seen at ibrutinib response, and a fall back toward baseline was seen at progression.

This specimen was PBMCs, taken after 24 months of ibrutinib treatment. The receptor was derived from a human donor with chronic lymphocytic leukemia. The V and J genes are TRBV19 and TRBJ2-3; D not certain. CDR3 coding DNA: TGTGCCAGTAGTACGACCGGAGATACGCAGTATTTT. Its protein product is CASSTTGDTQYF.